This T cell receptor (beta chain) was captured by sequencing in a study of blood T cell repertoires in COVID-19. The ends lost 2 bases at V and 3 bases at J; junction bases unmatched: 5. This CDR3 is 18 amino acids long. Looked up from germline, CDR1 is MDHEN and CDR2 is SYDVKM. This table comes from immunoSEQ multiplex PCR, and its TCRdb copy is limited to in-frame clones, with some not included. This table has roughly 290,000 clones, 70% to 90% appearing once. V usage is TRBV28 and J usage is TRBJ2-1; 15 bases are shared with TRBD2. Sequencing was performed on PBMCs or T cells enriched from blood (not recorded which). The sequence derives from a young woman who had recovered from COVID-19. DNA of the CDR3: TGTGCCAGCAGTTTAGAGGGACTAGCGGGAGGACACTACAATGAGCAGTTCTTC. This sequence encodes CASSLEGLAGGHYNEQFF. Full variable domain (remainder filled in from reference TRBV28 and TRBJ2-1): DVKVTQSSRYLVKRTGEKVFLECVQDMDHENMFWYRQDPGLGLRLIYFSYDVKMKEKGDIPEGYSVSREKKERFSLILESASTNQTSMYLCASSLEGLAGGHYNEQFFGPGTRLTVL.